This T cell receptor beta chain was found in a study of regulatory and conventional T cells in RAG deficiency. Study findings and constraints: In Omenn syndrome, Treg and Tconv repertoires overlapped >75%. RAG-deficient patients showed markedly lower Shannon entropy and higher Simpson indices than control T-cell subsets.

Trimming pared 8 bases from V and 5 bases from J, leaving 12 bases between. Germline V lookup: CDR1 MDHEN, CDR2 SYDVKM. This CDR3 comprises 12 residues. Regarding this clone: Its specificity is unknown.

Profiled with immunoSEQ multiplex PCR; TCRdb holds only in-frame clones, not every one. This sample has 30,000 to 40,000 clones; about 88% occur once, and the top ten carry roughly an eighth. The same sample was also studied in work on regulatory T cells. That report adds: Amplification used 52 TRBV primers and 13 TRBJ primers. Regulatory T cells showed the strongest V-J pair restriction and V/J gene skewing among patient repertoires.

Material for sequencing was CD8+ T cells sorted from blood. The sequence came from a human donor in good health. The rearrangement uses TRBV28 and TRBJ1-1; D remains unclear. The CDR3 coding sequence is TGTGCCAGCGCGGGCGTTTCGACTGAAGCTTTCTTT. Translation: CASAGVSTEAFF. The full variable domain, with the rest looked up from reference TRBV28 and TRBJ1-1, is DVKVTQSSRYLVKRTGEKVFLECVQDMDHENMFWYRQDPGLGLRLIYFSYDVKMKEKGDIPEGYSVSREKKERFSLILESASTNQTSMYLCASAGVSTEAFFGQGTRLTVV.